What follows are 4 T cell receptor beta chains derived from one specimen sequenced in a study of graft-versus-host responses after intestinal transplantation. Their antigen targets remain unknown. Sequenced by immunoSEQ multiplex PCR; TCRdb stores in-frame clones only, minus some. Of under 75,000 clones in the sample, around 90% were seen once. The material sequenced was unstimulated CD8+ T cells sorted from spleen or lymph node cells, taken before transplant. All receptors derive from a human donor who was the organ donor for an intestinal transplant.

The chain employs TRBV18 and TRBJ2-7; weak D call: TRBD2 (5 bases). Germline V CDR1 and CDR2: KGHSH, LQKENI. The CDR3 runs to 18 residues. V was pared by 1 base and J by 3 bases, with 22 bases between. CDR3 loop: CASSPLGVEASSIYEQYV. CDR3 coding DNA: TGTGCCAGCTCACCACTGGGAGTCGAGGCTAGCAGCATCTACGAGCAGTACGTC.

The V call is TRBV5-1, the J call TRBJ1-1; TRBD1 agrees at 8 bases. The V gene end was trimmed by 2 bases and the J gene end by 1 base; junction bases not matched to a gene: 10. Germline V gives CDR1 SGHRS, CDR2 YFSETQ. The CDR3 sequence is 17 residues long. The CDR3 sequence is CASSLPRGPDPNTEAFF. The DNA for the CDR3 is TGCGCCAGCAGCTTACCCAGGGGGCCCGACCCGAACACTGAAGCTTTCTTT.

J is TRBJ2-1 and V is TRBV25-1; tentative D call: TRBD1 (6 bases). The CDR3 consists of 12 residues. Germline V gives CDR1 MGHDK, CDR2 SYGVNS. V lost 4 bases and J lost 10, with 11 bases in between. The CDR3 DNA reads as TGTGCCAGCAGTGGGGGGCTGGGGGAGCAGTTCTTC. It codes for CASSGGLGEQFF.

V and J are TRBV5-1 and TRBJ2-1; 7 bases are a match to TRBD1. Trimming cost V 4 bases and J 5 bases; bases outside gene matches: 3. In germline, CDR1 is SGHRS, CDR2 YFSETQ. The CDR3 is 13 amino acids. The CDR3 nucleotides are TGCGCCAGCAGCACGGGACAGAACAATGAGCAGTTCTTC. Protein sequence: CASSTGQNNEQFF.